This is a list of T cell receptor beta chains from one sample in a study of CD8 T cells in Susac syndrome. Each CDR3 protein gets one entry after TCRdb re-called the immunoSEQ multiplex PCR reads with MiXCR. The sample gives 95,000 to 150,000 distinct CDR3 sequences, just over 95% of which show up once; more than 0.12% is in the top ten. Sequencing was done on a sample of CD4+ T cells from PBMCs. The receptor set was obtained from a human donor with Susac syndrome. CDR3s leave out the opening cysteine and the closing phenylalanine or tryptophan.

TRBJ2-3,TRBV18,ASSPIPSTDTQY
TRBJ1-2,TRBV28,ASSAGNYGYT
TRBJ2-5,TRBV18,ASSPLSRETQY
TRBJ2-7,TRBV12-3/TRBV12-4,ASSSNRGSGLQY
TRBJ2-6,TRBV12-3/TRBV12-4,ASSPSGAGANVLT
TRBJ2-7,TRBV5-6,ASSWTGTSGTYEQY
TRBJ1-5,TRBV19,ASSRGTTGDQPQH
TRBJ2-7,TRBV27,ASGPGTGAYEQY
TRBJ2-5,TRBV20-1,SARVLAGVEY
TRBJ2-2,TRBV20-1,SAARDRDNTGELF
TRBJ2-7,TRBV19,ASSPEGSSYEQY
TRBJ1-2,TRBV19,ASTQGTYGYT
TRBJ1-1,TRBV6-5,ASSPPRGMNTEAF
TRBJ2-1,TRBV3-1,ASSQERADTKGQF
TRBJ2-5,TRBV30,AWSTGVKETQY
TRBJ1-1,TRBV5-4,ASSSDNLGDTEAF
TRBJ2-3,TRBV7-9,ASSPPFTDTQY
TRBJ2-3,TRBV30,AWSPGLVPTDTQY
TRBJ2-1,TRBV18,ASSQTLRQGAGYNEQF
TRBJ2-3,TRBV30,AWSGGSTDTQY